The rows below give T cell receptor beta chains drawn from one sample of a study of T cell changes during pregnancy in multiple sclerosis. Method: immunoSEQ multiplex PCR; TCRdb's copy keeps in-frame clones and lacks some. The table lists fewer than 55,000 clones, approximately 90% of them singletons. The sequencing here drew on peripheral blood, taken in the first trimester of pregnancy. These receptors all stem from a female donor with multiple sclerosis, enrolled in a pregnancy study. Each CDR3 is given with its conserved first and last residue. Each record gives: D gene, V gene, J gene, clone size, CDR3 protein, CDR3 DNA. The D gene is left open where the match is weak. Some rows have no size entry. The others give once, few or many, or a class for an expanded clone.

D gene: -
V gene: TRBV9
J gene: TRBJ1-3
clone size: -
CDR3 protein: CASSVEGASGNTIYF
CDR3 DNA: TGTGCCAGCAGCGTAGAAGGAGCCTCTGGAAACACCATATATTTT

D gene: -
V gene: TRBV5-1
J gene: TRBJ2-7
clone size: -
CDR3 protein: CASSLTPHSYEQYF
CDR3 DNA: TGCGCCAGCAGCTTGACACCTCATTCCTACGAGCAGTACTTC

D gene: TRBD1
V gene: TRBV30
J gene: TRBJ1-2
clone size: -
CDR3 protein: CAWGGQAHGYTF
CDR3 DNA: TGTGCCTGGGGAGGACAGGCTCATGGCTACACCTTC

D gene: -
V gene: TRBV12-1
J gene: TRBJ1-4
clone size: -
CDR3 protein: CASSPTDRVEKLFF
CDR3 DNA: TGTGCCAGCAGCCCAACGGACAGGGTGGAAAAACTGTTTTTT

D gene: -
V gene: TRBV6-5
J gene: TRBJ1-1
clone size: -
CDR3 protein: CASSYRPAGVNTEAFF
CDR3 DNA: TGTGCCAGCAGTTACCGCCCAGCAGGGGTGAACACTGAAGCTTTCTTT

D gene: -
V gene: TRBV15
J gene: TRBJ1-5
clone size: few
CDR3 protein: CATSWANQPQHF
CDR3 DNA: TGTGCCACCTCCTGGGCAAATCAGCCCCAGCATTTT

D gene: TRBD1
V gene: TRBV11-3
J gene: TRBJ2-3
clone size: -
CDR3 protein: CASSSRQGLTDTQYF
CDR3 DNA: TGTGCCAGCAGCTCCCGACAGGGCCTCACAGATACGCAGTATTTT

D gene: -
V gene: TRBV6-5
J gene: TRBJ1-2
clone size: -
CDR3 protein: CASSYAGGRNYGYTF
CDR3 DNA: TGTGCCAGCAGTTACGCGGGGGGGCGCAACTATGGCTACACCTTC

D gene: TRBD1
V gene: TRBV7-2
J gene: TRBJ2-7
clone size: many
CDR3 protein: CASSLGRWAGGGRQYF
CDR3 DNA: TGTGCCAGCAGCCTAGGGAGGTGGGCAGGGGGCGGACGGCAGTACTTC

D gene: -
V gene: TRBV10-2
J gene: TRBJ2-5
clone size: -
CDR3 protein: CASSESGVWQETQYF
CDR3 DNA: TGCGCCAGCAGTGAGTCAGGAGTCTGGCAAGAGACCCAGTACTTC

D gene: TRBD1
V gene: TRBV9
J gene: TRBJ2-1
clone size: -
CDR3 protein: CASSVGTGPYNEQFF
CDR3 DNA: TGTGCCAGCAGCGTGGGGACAGGGCCCTACAATGAGCAGTTCTTC

D gene: TRBD1
V gene: TRBV7-3
J gene: TRBJ1-5
clone size: -
CDR3 protein: CASSLTDRGNQPQHF
CDR3 DNA: TGTGCCAGCAGCTTAACGGACAGGGGCAATCAGCCCCAGCATTTT

D gene: -
V gene: TRBV6-5
J gene: TRBJ2-3
clone size: -
CDR3 protein: CASSNPGTDTQYF
CDR3 DNA: TGTGCCAGCAGCAACCCGGGCACAGATACGCAGTATTTT

D gene: -
V gene: TRBV6-4
J gene: TRBJ2-2
clone size: once
CDR3 protein: CASSQGGDRNTGELFF
CDR3 DNA: TGTGCCAGCAGTCAAGGAGGGGACAGGAACACCGGGGAGCTGTTTTTT

D gene: -
V gene: TRBV20-1
J gene: TRBJ2-3
clone size: -
CDR3 protein: CSAYSPDTQYF
CDR3 DNA: TGCAGTGCGTATTCCCCAGATACGCAGTATTTT

D gene: -
V gene: TRBV7-6
J gene: TRBJ1-2
clone size: -
CDR3 protein: CASSLARGYGYTF
CDR3 DNA: TGTGCCAGCAGCTTAGCGCGAGGGTATGGCTACACCTTC

D gene: -
V gene: TRBV2
J gene: TRBJ2-2
clone size: -
CDR3 protein: CASRYFYTGELFF
CDR3 DNA: TGTGCCAGCAGGTATTTTTACACCGGGGAGCTGTTTTTT

D gene: -
V gene: TRBV2
J gene: TRBJ1-4
clone size: -
CDR3 protein: CASSKWRGANEKLFF
CDR3 DNA: TGTGCCAGCAGTAAATGGAGGGGAGCTAATGAAAAACTGTTTTTT

D gene: TRBD1
V gene: TRBV6-6
J gene: TRBJ1-1
clone size: -
CDR3 protein: CASSRTGAKNTEAFF
CDR3 DNA: TGTGCCAGCAGTCGGACAGGGGCTAAGAACACTGAAGCTTTCTTT

D gene: -
V gene: TRBV28
J gene: TRBJ1-4
clone size: -
CDR3 protein: CASSLSGDGKLFF
CDR3 DNA: TGTGCCAGCAGTTTATCAGGGGATGGGAAACTGTTTTTT

D gene: TRBD1
V gene: TRBV5-4
J gene: TRBJ2-7
clone size: -
CDR3 protein: CASSPPGQTYEQYF
CDR3 DNA: TGTGCCAGCAGCCCCCCGGGACAGACCTACGAGCAGTACTTC

D gene: TRBD2
V gene: TRBV4-1
J gene: TRBJ2-2
clone size: -
CDR3 protein: CASSQVRASGNTGELFF
CDR3 DNA: TGCGCCAGCAGCCAAGTCCGGGCTAGCGGGAACACCGGGGAGCTGTTTTTT

D gene: -
V gene: TRBV21-1
J gene: TRBJ1-3
clone size: -
CDR3 protein: CASSNPPGARSGNTIYF
CDR3 DNA: TGTGCCAGCAGCAACCCCCCAGGGGCCCGCTCTGGAAACACCATATATTTT

D gene: -
V gene: TRBV5-1
J gene: TRBJ1-1
clone size: -
CDR3 protein: CASRDSINTEAFF
CDR3 DNA: TGCGCCAGCCGAGACAGTATTAACACTGAAGCTTTCTTT

D gene: TRBD2
V gene: TRBV19
J gene: TRBJ2-1
clone size: -
CDR3 protein: CASRDGGAGNNEQFF
CDR3 DNA: TGTGCCAGTAGAGACGGGGGGGCAGGGAACAATGAGCAGTTCTTC

D gene: -
V gene: TRBV30
J gene: TRBJ2-2
clone size: -
CDR3 protein: CAWSLDGVNTGELFF
CDR3 DNA: TGTGCCTGGAGTCTCGACGGGGTGAACACCGGGGAGCTGTTTTTT

D gene: TRBD2
V gene: TRBV27
J gene: TRBJ2-3
clone size: -
CDR3 protein: CASSLSRLAGDTDTQYF
CDR3 DNA: TGTGCCAGCAGTTTATCGAGGCTGGCGGGGGACACAGATACGCAGTATTTT

D gene: -
V gene: TRBV25-1
J gene: TRBJ1-3
clone size: -
CDR3 protein: CASSELAVGNTIYF
CDR3 DNA: TGTGCCAGCAGTGAATTGGCAGTTGGAAACACCATATATTTT

D gene: -
V gene: TRBV28
J gene: TRBJ2-7
clone size: -
CDR3 protein: CASRISAEANEQYF
CDR3 DNA: TGTGCCAGCAGGATTAGCGCTGAAGCTAACGAGCAGTACTTC

D gene: TRBD1
V gene: TRBV6-6
J gene: TRBJ1-2
clone size: -
CDR3 protein: CASSYSGQEYGYTF
CDR3 DNA: TGTGCCAGCAGTTACTCGGGACAGGAGTATGGCTACACCTTC

D gene: TRBD1
V gene: TRBV7-3
J gene: TRBJ2-2
clone size: -
CDR3 protein: CASSLGTGYTGELFF
CDR3 DNA: TGTGCCAGCAGCTTGGGGACAGGCTACACCGGGGAGCTGTTTTTT

D gene: -
V gene: TRBV7-3
J gene: TRBJ2-1
clone size: -
CDR3 protein: CASSLTTGTVYNEQFF
CDR3 DNA: TGTGCCAGCAGCTTAACAACTGGGACTGTGTACAATGAGCAGTTCTTC

D gene: TRBD1
V gene: TRBV27
J gene: TRBJ2-1
clone size: -
CDR3 protein: CASSDRGPDEQFF
CDR3 DNA: TGTGCGAGTTCGGACAGGGGGCCCGATGAGCAGTTCTTC

D gene: TRBD1
V gene: TRBV19
J gene: TRBJ2-6
clone size: -
CDR3 protein: CASSWVRDSSSSGANVLTF
CDR3 DNA: TGTGCCAGTAGTTGGGTCCGGGACAGCTCCTCTTCTGGGGCCAACGTCCTGACTTTC

D gene: TRBD2
V gene: TRBV7-2
J gene: TRBJ2-1
clone size: -
CDR3 protein: CASSRRLAGGHEQFF
CDR3 DNA: TGTGCCAGCAGCCGAAGATTAGCGGGGGGGCATGAGCAGTTCTTC

D gene: -
V gene: TRBV2
J gene: TRBJ2-1
clone size: -
CDR3 protein: CASSDRGLGYNEQFF
CDR3 DNA: TGTGCCAGCAGTGATAGAGGGTTAGGGTACAATGAGCAGTTCTTC

D gene: -
V gene: TRBV4-1
J gene: TRBJ1-5
clone size: few
CDR3 protein: CASSQDVRPRSNQPQHF
CDR3 DNA: TGCGCCAGCAGCCAAGACGTCCGCCCGCGTAGCAATCAGCCCCAGCATTTT

D gene: TRBD2
V gene: TRBV4-1
J gene: TRBJ2-5
clone size: -
CDR3 protein: CASSQDVAASGEETQYF
CDR3 DNA: TGCGCCAGCAGCCAAGATGTCGCGGCTAGCGGGGAAGAGACCCAGTACTTC

D gene: -
V gene: TRBV9
J gene: TRBJ1-2
clone size: -
CDR3 protein: CASSPMGGANYGYTF
CDR3 DNA: TGTGCCAGCAGCCCTATGGGGGGGGCCAACTATGGCTACACCTTC

D gene: -
V gene: TRBV28
J gene: TRBJ2-3
clone size: -
CDR3 protein: CASLSSYTDTQYF
CDR3 DNA: TGTGCCAGCCTTTCCTCCTACACAGATACGCAGTATTTT

D gene: -
V gene: TRBV5-6
J gene: TRBJ1-6
clone size: -
CDR3 protein: CASSLVIGERSPLHF
CDR3 DNA: TGTGCCAGCAGCTTGGTGATTGGAGAACGCTCACCCCTCCACTTT

D gene: TRBD1
V gene: TRBV28
J gene: TRBJ1-5
clone size: few
CDR3 protein: CASSPSPGTGTNQPQHF
CDR3 DNA: TGTGCCAGCAGTCCTAGTCCCGGGACAGGGACCAATCAGCCCCAGCATTTT

D gene: TRBD1
V gene: TRBV5-5
J gene: TRBJ2-7
clone size: -
CDR3 protein: CASSFRTGNYEQYF
CDR3 DNA: TGTGCCAGCAGCTTCCGGACAGGGAATTACGAGCAGTACTTC

D gene: -
V gene: TRBV20-1
J gene: TRBJ2-7
clone size: -
CDR3 protein: CSAVSPYEQYF
CDR3 DNA: TGCAGTGCCGTATCCCCCTACGAGCAGTACTTC

D gene: -
V gene: TRBV5-1
J gene: TRBJ2-3
clone size: -
CDR3 protein: CASSLTSTDTQYF
CDR3 DNA: TGCGCCAGCAGCCTGACTAGCACAGATACGCAGTATTTT

D gene: -
V gene: TRBV7-9
J gene: TRBJ1-1
clone size: -
CDR3 protein: CASSSHTPEAFF
CDR3 DNA: TGTGCCAGCAGCTCCCATACACCGGAAGCTTTCTTT

D gene: TRBD1
V gene: TRBV30
J gene: TRBJ2-7
clone size: -
CDR3 protein: CAWSVAQGAQYF
CDR3 DNA: TGTGCCTGGAGTGTAGCACAGGGGGCGCAGTACTTC